A single sample gave rise to the 15 T cell receptor beta chains below, sequenced in a study of T cell responses to AZD1222 COVID-19 vaccine. The method was immunoSEQ multiplex PCR; TCRdb's version includes in-frame clones alone and lacks a portion of them. The table includes 85,000 to 130,000 clones, 80% to 90% detected once. The source was peripheral blood, collected on day 0 of AZD1222 vaccination. The receptor set was obtained from an adult in good health.

The rearrangement uses TRBV6-4 and TRBJ2-2; TRBD2 matches at 11 bases. The CDR3 length is 16 residues. Germline CDR1 MRHNA, CDR2 SNTAGT. V dropped 2 bases and J dropped 1; count of bases not matched to a gene: 0. Here the CDR3 DNA reads TGTGCCAGCAGTGACACTAGCGGGGGGAACACCGGGGAGCTGTTTTTT. This encodes CASSDTSGGNTGELFF.

V and J are TRBV28 and TRBJ1-1; D is unresolved. Germline V gene data show CDR1 as MDHEN and CDR2 as SYDVKM. This CDR3 region has 15 residues. The V end was cut by 3 bases, the J end by 7 bases, with 18 bases between. In DNA form, the CDR3 reads TGTGCCAGCAGTTTGCTCATAGGGATGTACATTGAAGCTTTCTTT. Translation gives CASSLLIGMYIEAFF.

This clone was counted only a few times. This chain links TRBV4-3 with TRBJ2-1; possibly TRBD1 for D (5 bases). The CDR3 length is 15 residues. Germline CDR1 LGHNA, CDR2 YSLEER. The V and J ends lost 0 bases and 6 bases respectively, with 12 bases between them. The CDR3 DNA sequence: TGCGCCAGCAGCCAAGACCCAGGGTTCGGCAATGAGCAGTTCTTC. Protein sequence: CASSQDPGFGNEQFF.

The rearrangement uses TRBV7-9 and TRBJ2-2, with 8 bases identical to TRBD1. This CDR3 is 16 amino acids long. The junction had 7 bases not matched to a gene; V was cut back by 4 bases and J by 3 bases. Germline CDR1 SEHNR, CDR2 FQNEAQ (reference sequence). The DNA for the CDR3 is TGTGCCAGCAGCTCCAGGGGGCGCATATACACCGGGGAGCTGTTTTTT. Translated: CASSSRGRIYTGELFF.

This clone appeared a few times. The chain employs TRBV27 and TRBJ2-1; 8 bases are shared with TRBD2. The CDR3 contains 16 residues. V shed 0 bases, J shed 1 base, and the junction held 2 bases outside the gene matches. CDR1 is MNHEY, CDR2 SMNVEV, per germline (reference sequence). The CDR3 protein is CASSLSLAGSYNEQFF. The CDR3 DNA sequence: TGTGCCAGCAGTTTATCTCTAGCGGGTTCCTACAATGAGCAGTTCTTC.

The gene calls are TRBV2 and TRBJ1-5; D is possibly TRBD1 (6 bases). Germline CDR1 is SNHLY and CDR2 is FYNNEI. CDR3 length: 14 amino acids. Between the trimmed V and J ends, which lost 5 bases and 4 bases, there was a span of 12 bases. Here the CDR3 DNA reads TGTGCCAGCAGTATCAGGGGTTCAAATCAGCCCCAGCATTTT. This sequence encodes CASSIRGSNQPQHF.

The genes are TRBV19 and TRBJ1-2, with a possible D match to TRBD1 (5 bases). The CDR3 has 12 residues. Trimming removed 7 bases from V and 4 bases from J, with 10 bases in between. Looked up from germline, CDR1 is LNHDA and CDR2 is SQIVND (reference sequence). CDR3 loop: CASTGSFYGYTF. The DNA for the CDR3 is TGTGCCAGTACAGGGAGCTTCTATGGCTACACCTTC.

The chain couples TRBV7-6 to TRBJ2-7; 8 bases line up with TRBD2. Germline V gives CDR1 SGHVS, CDR2 FNYEAQ. The CDR3 is 15 amino acids. V was clipped by 5 bases and J by 3 bases; unmatched bases: 9. The CDR3 loop is CASSRFSGEHYEQYF. DNA for the CDR3: TGTGCCAGCAGCCGATTTAGCGGGGAACACTACGAGCAGTACTTC.

The chain links TRBV7-3 to TRBJ2-1, with TRBD2 as a possible D gene (6 bases). This CDR3 comprises 16 residues. The germline gives CDR1 SGHTA, CDR2 FQGTGA. Trimming removed 1 base from V and 5 bases from J, with 15 bases in between. This CDR3 is CASSLSEGRGNNEQFF. The CDR3 DNA reads as TGTGCCAGCAGCTTAAGCGAGGGACGGGGGAACAATGAGCAGTTCTTC.

The rearrangement joins TRBV29-1 to TRBJ1-1; perhaps TRBD1 as D (6 bases). Germline V gene sequence: CDR1 SQVTM, CDR2 ANQGSEA. V lost 6 bases and J 3 bases, leaving 17 bases between the germline ends. The CDR3 extends over 14 amino acids. DNA for the CDR3: TGCAGCGTGATGACAGGACCGGCCGACACTGAAGCTTTCTTT. Protein product: CSVMTGPADTEAFF.

The J gene is TRBJ2-1, the V gene TRBV19; the D gene could be TRBD1 or TRBD2 (6 bases each). This CDR3 comprises 14 residues. Germline V CDR1 and CDR2: LNHDA, SQIVND (reference sequence). V lost 1 base to trimming and J lost 6 bases, with 10 bases between them. The CDR3 loop reads CASSIGGGSNEQFF. CDR3 DNA: TGTGCCAGTAGTATAGGAGGGGGGAGCAATGAGCAGTTCTTC.

V is TRBV19 and J is TRBJ2-7, with D tentatively TRBD1 (5 bases). The V gene's germline CDR1 is LNHDA and CDR2 SQIVND (reference sequence). Trimming stripped 3 bases from V and 2 bases from J, with 8 bases between. The CDR3 is made up of 13 amino acids. The CDR3 is CASSIQGTYEQYF. The CDR3 DNA is TGTGCCAGTAGTATCCAGGGAACCTACGAGCAGTACTTC.

Notes on this clone: One end of the junction is discordant with germline, which a read error may explain. The rearrangement links TRBV4-3 to TRBJ2-5; possibly TRBD2 for D (6 bases). Germline values: CDR1 LGHNA, CDR2 YSLEER. The CDR3 loop spans 14 amino acids. The CDR3 protein is CASSQGTYQETQYF. DNA for the CDR3: TGCGCCAGCAGTCAAGGGACTTACCAAGAGACCCAGTACTTC.

The V and J genes are TRBV5-4 and TRBJ1-2; D is possibly TRBD1 (5 bases). Germline V gene sequence: CDR1 SGHNT, CDR2 YYREEE (reference sequence). V gave up 0 bases and J gave up 1 base, with 10 bases separating them. The CDR3 is 15 amino acids. The CDR3 reads CASSLGDGYNYGYTF. CDR3 coding DNA: TGTGCCAGCAGCTTGGGGGACGGTTATAACTATGGCTACACCTTC.

The chain has TRBV7-9 and TRBJ2-1; 7 bases line up with TRBD2. CDR3 size: 19 residues. CDR1 and CDR2 from the germline V gene are SEHNR and FQNEAQ (reference sequence). V lost 1 base and J lost 2; bases outside the gene matches: 14. The CDR3: CASSLGPGSAGEPYNEQFF. CDR3 DNA: TGTGCCAGCAGCTTAGGTCCGGGTAGCGCGGGGGAGCCCTACAATGAGCAGTTCTTC.